This T cell receptor beta chain was captured in a study of blood T cells in healthy people across ages. Points from the study as a whole: A greater number of naive CD4+ cells and higher diversity distinguished long-lived donors from aged donors.

Comment on this clonotype: Antigen unknown.

Primed by a sample-barcoded 5' primer and a J-beta primer mix, a second PCR proceeded for roughly 6 to 12 cycles. In TCRdb, the 5' RACE reads were re-called with MiXCR into one record per CDR3 protein. In the table there are about 1,400,000 distinct CDR3 sequences, 42% of which are singletons. Per-sample yields of isolated PBMCs were at least 6 million. Samples each had at least 6 micrograms of total RNA extracted. The TCR sequence derives from a woman younger than 30 in good health. Material for sequencing was blood.

CDR3 region: CASIPLEAGRRAYEQYF. Written as DNA, the CDR3 is TGTGCCAGCATTCCACTCGAGGCCGGCAGACGGGCCTACGAGCAGTACTTC. The gene calls are TRBV28 and TRBJ2-7; no firm D call. V lost 7 bases and J 2 bases, leaving 24 bases between the germline ends. The CDR3 totals 17 residues. Germline V gene data show CDR1 as MDHEN and CDR2 as SYDVKM.